A selection of T cell receptor beta chains follows, all from one sample in a study of CD8+ T cells in alopecia areata. This table comes from immunoSEQ multiplex PCR, and its TCRdb copy is limited to in-frame clones, with some not included. The data show under 70,000 clones, approximately 61% seen once. Specimen: CD8+ T cells sorted from blood, collected at week 0. These receptors came from a human donor with alopecia areata. Each CDR3 is given with its conserved first and last residue.

TRBJ1-2 TRBV29-1 CSVEGGANYGYTF
TRBJ1-6 TRBV14 CASSSRQGAGSPLHF
TRBJ2-1 TRBV14 CASSHPWTSGPFDEQFF
TRBJ2-5 TRBV29-1 CSAEGQGAETQYF
TRBJ2-5 TRBV4-1 CASSQVRTQETQYF
TRBJ2-5 TRBV7-2 CASSSLAGSQETQYF
TRBJ2-7 TRBV7-6 CASSPQPGLAGPAYEQYF
TRBJ2-2 TRBV28 CASTPRDRVHSSNTGELFF
TRBJ2-5 TRBV5-1 CASSLGLAGDPYQETQYF
TRBJ1-2 TRBV4-1 CASSRVGAYGYTF
TRBJ1-5 TRBV28 CASRPLVGFSNQPQHF
TRBJ1-2 TRBV29-1 CSARTETGYTF
TRBJ2-2 TRBV4-2 CASSQPRLLGATGELFF
TRBJ2-7 TRBV27 CASIRTSGKGSYEQYF
TRBJ1-1 TRBV19 CASSSRDMNTEAFF
TRBJ2-5 TRBV5-4 CASSFGASPETQYF
TRBJ2-7 TRBV5-6 CASSKGQIRHEQYF
TRBJ2-4 TRBV29-1 CSAPPSLAGGSYF
TRBJ1-1 TRBV11-2 CASSQVSARTEAFF
TRBJ1-2 TRBV27 CASGYLYTGGHGYTF
TRBJ2-2 TRBV7-9 CASSLILGGQANTGELFF
TRBJ2-1 TRBV5-4 CASSFSNYNEQFF
TRBJ2-2 TRBV4-1 CASSPWTGELFF
TRBJ2-3 TRBV29-1 CSVVRKAMYPDTQYF
TRBJ2-5 TRBV2 CASSTPRASGIKEETQYF
TRBJ2-7 TRBV25-1 CASSFGEYEQYF
TRBJ1-2 TRBV6-5 CASSYESGGGGYTF
TRBJ2-2 TRBV6-4 CASSLVDGELFF
TRBJ2-7 TRBV29-1 CSVLELPTHYEQYF
TRBJ2-5 TRBV27 CASSFSTQETQYF
TRBJ2-2 TRBV2 CARDGTTNTGELFF
TRBJ2-2 TRBV25-1 CASSRNREELFF
TRBJ2-3 TRBV27 CASSELTGADTQYF
TRBJ1-2 TRBV28 CASSFVLDREETF
TRBJ2-2 TRBV5-4 CASSPAGGPPGELFF
TRBJ1-5 TRBV5-1 CASSLGGGNQPQHF
TRBJ2-1 TRBV9 CASSVEGGNYNEQFF
TRBJ2-7 TRBV7-2 CASSLDSSYEQYF